The entry below describes one T cell receptor (beta chain). The data were obtained in a study of OX40 agonist ivuxolimab in advanced cancers. Germline V gives CDR1 MNHEY, CDR2 SMNVEV (reference sequence). The CDR3 runs to 13 residues. V was pared by 2 bases and J by 4 bases, with 6 bases between. Sequencing was performed with immunoSEQ multiplex PCR; in TCRdb, only in-frame clones are kept and a portion is missing. Of 20,000 to 30,000 clones in the sample, 70% to 90% were seen once. The TCR was taken from an adult with an advanced solid tumor such as melanoma, head and neck, liver or kidney cancer. Sequences were derived from CD4+ or CD8+ T cells sorted from blood, sampled in a trial of the OX40 agonist ivuxolimab. V gene TRBV27 combines with J gene TRBJ1-5, with unresolved D. The CDR3 sequence: CASSLAENQPQHF. Written as DNA, the CDR3 is TGTGCCAGCAGTTTAGCCGAGAATCAGCCCCAGCATTTT.